This T cell receptor (beta chain) was profiled in a study of Graves' ophthalmopathy and Graves' hyperthyroidism. General study findings and limits: Separation of ophthalmopathy from stable hyperthyroidism was achieved by a 13-signature model, at around 88% sensitivity and 81.08% specificity.

CDR3 length: 14 amino acids. Germline V lookup: CDR1 LNHDA, CDR2 SQIVND (reference sequence). Trimming removed 6 bases at V and 5 bases at J, with 15 bases between. As the template, RNA transcripts were used to amplify TCR beta CDR3 regions. HTBI primers were employed in first-round RT-PCR, then a second-round multiplex PCR followed. TCRdb recomputed calls from the multiplex PCR reads with MiXCR, one row per CDR3 protein. The sample has 450,000 to 600,000 distinct CDR3 sequences; under 40% are singletons. The authors enrolled newly diagnosed hyperthyroidism patients aged 18 to 65 with under 2 months' duration. In this sample, this clonotype turned up a few times. Its antigen is not known.

Sequenced: peripheral blood or thyroid tissue (not recorded which). The TCR sequence derives from an adult man with Graves' hyperthyroidism. The chain uses TRBV19 and TRBJ2-3; D is uncertain. CDR3 DNA: TGTGCCAGTAGACAGACTGGAACAAGAGATACGCAGTATTTT. This encodes CASRQTGTRDTQYF.